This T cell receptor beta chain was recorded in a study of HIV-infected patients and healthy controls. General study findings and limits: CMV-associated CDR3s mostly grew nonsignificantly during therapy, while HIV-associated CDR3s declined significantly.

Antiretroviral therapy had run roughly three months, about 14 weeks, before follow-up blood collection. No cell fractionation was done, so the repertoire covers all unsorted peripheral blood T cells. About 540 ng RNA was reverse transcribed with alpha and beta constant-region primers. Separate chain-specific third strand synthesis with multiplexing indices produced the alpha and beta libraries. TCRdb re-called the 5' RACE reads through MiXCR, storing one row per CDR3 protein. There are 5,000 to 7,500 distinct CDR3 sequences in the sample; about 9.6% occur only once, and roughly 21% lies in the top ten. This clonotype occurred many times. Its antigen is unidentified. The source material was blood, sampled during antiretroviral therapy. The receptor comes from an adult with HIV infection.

The CDR3 coding sequence is TGTGCCACCAGCCGAGGGGGTAATAGCAATCAGCCCCAGCATTTT. Encoded protein: CATSRGGNSNQPQHF. V usage is TRBV15 and J usage is TRBJ1-5; D is possibly TRBD1 (6 bases). CDR1 is LNHNV and CDR2 is YYDKDF in the germline V gene (reference sequence). The length of the CDR3 is 15 residues. The V and J ends lost 5 bases and 0 bases respectively, with 11 bases between them. Full variable domain (outside the CDR3, taken from reference TRBV15 and TRBJ1-5): DAMVIQNPRYQVTQFGKPVTLSCSQTLNHNVMYWYQQKSSQAPKLLFHYYDKDFNNEADTPDNFQSRRPNTSFCFLDIRSPGLGDTAMYLCATSRGGNSNQPQHFGDGTRLSIL.